This is a list of T cell receptor beta chains from one sample in a study of Ad26.COV2.S vaccination and SARS-CoV-2 variants. TCRdb keeps only in-frame clones here, not all; method: immunoSEQ multiplex PCR. The sample shows about 480,000 clones, approximately 90% of them seen only once. This sample comprised peripheral blood, obtained in a trial of Ad26.COV2.S vaccine versus placebo. These TCRs come from a person aged 18-60 years who received the Ad26.COV2.S COVID-19 vaccine or a placebo. Each CDR3 is given with its conserved first and last residue.

V gene,J gene,CDR3 protein
TRBV6-2/TRBV6-3,TRBJ2-6,CASSYSGANVLTF
TRBV19,TRBJ2-7,CASSTPNNEQYF
TRBV19,TRBJ2-5,CASSMGLQETQYF
TRBV27,TRBJ2-7,CASSLGGIGTEGYEQYF
TRBV9,TRBJ2-1,CASSVAGNEQFF
TRBV5-1,TRBJ1-1,CASSLGRSTGVTEAFF
TRBV5-4,TRBJ2-2,CASSLEASFTGELFF
TRBV14,TRBJ1-1,CASSPWGLDTEAFF
TRBV9,TRBJ1-2,CASSVTGAIGGYTF
TRBV11-2,TRBJ2-4,CASSLGGGGNIQYF
TRBV4-3,TRBJ2-2,CASSLSGGGTGELFF
TRBV10-3,TRBJ1-4,CAISRHGDNEKLFF
TRBV6-2/TRBV6-3,TRBJ1-1,CASSYLGPPTEAFF
TRBV29-1,TRBJ2-7,CSVGVSSYEQYF
TRBV18,TRBJ2-3,CASSPLGSTDTQYF
TRBV2,TRBJ1-4,CASRDYRSTNEKLFF
TRBV9,TRBJ2-1,CASSVRQGTGGAGSYNEQFF
TRBV2,TRBJ1-1,CASRIRTGGGSEAFF
TRBV19,TRBJ1-3,CASSITARVLSGNTIYF
TRBV6-2/TRBV6-3,TRBJ2-3,CASSYYQHGTQYF
TRBV10-1,TRBJ2-7,CASRTGTGAYEQYF
TRBV7-2,TRBJ1-1,CASSLDSNTEAFF
TRBV12-3/TRBV12-4,TRBJ2-5,CASGLAQETQYF
TRBV9,TRBJ2-2,CASSAPRGSNTGELFF
TRBV19,TRBJ1-2,CASNILTGSGYGYTF
TRBV12-3/TRBV12-4,TRBJ1-5,CASTFGSQPQHF
TRBV30,TRBJ1-5,CAWSGGQGHQPQHF
TRBV28,TRBJ2-4,CASSSVGVQYF
TRBV4-3,TRBJ1-1,CASSRVGGEAFF
TRBV7-9,TRBJ2-5,CASSSGGSLETQYF
TRBV2,TRBJ1-2,CASSDVGTHYGYTF
TRBV6-6,TRBJ2-7,CASSFTSPGPYEQYF
TRBV28,TRBJ2-1,CASIGAMPFNEQFF
TRBV7-6,TRBJ2-7,CASSLRFAGGPWEQYF
TRBV18,TRBJ1-6,CASSPIPRIGGSPLHF
TRBV7-3,TRBJ2-2,CASSPTLGFGNTGELFF
TRBV11-3,TRBJ2-3,CASSLGRREFTDTQYF
TRBV11-2,TRBJ1-6,CASSLEIGSENSPLHF
TRBV19,TRBJ2-3,CASSIGDRGSDTQYF
TRBV24-1,TRBJ1-1,CATSDPAGRGAFF
TRBV6-5,TRBJ2-7,CASSLLAGASEQYF
TRBV11-2,TRBJ2-7,CASSRVWGGSGEQYF
TRBV2,TRBJ2-1,CASSTSYNEQFF
TRBV7-9,TRBJ1-2,CASSLASDRLGYGYTF
TRBV30,TRBJ2-7,CAWSTGTSIRYEQYF
TRBV7-9,TRBJ1-2,CASSALRESYYGYTF
TRBV19,TRBJ2-6,CASSPIVRLTGANVLTF
TRBV3-1/TRBV3-2,TRBJ1-2,CASRLLGGRDYGYTF
TRBV9,TRBJ1-4,CASSVGTGNEKLFF
TRBV30,TRBJ2-1,CAWSVMRGLAGVGLISEQFF
TRBV27,TRBJ1-5,CASSLRSQAINQPQHF
TRBV18,TRBJ1-1,CASSLTAGTGVTEAFF
TRBV2,TRBJ1-6,CASSEALRNSPLHF
TRBV9,TRBJ2-1,CASSVGGLAGGTEQFF
TRBV7-3,TRBJ1-1,CASSRGPALQDTEAFF
TRBV10-3,TRBJ1-5,CAIGSVGQPQHF
TRBV6-1,TRBJ1-3,CASSERPGNTIYF
TRBV28,TRBJ2-7,CASSPIGPGGRQYF
TRBV13,TRBJ1-2,CASSLHRDGYTF
TRBV30,TRBJ2-1,CAWREPGLASFF